This T cell receptor beta chain was profiled in a study of blood T cell repertoires in COVID-19. Across the study: The United States, Italy and Spain provided the acute and convalescent COVID-19 samples. In each case, the material was cDNA or gDNA derived from T cells, B-cell-depleted T cells, or PBMCs.

The authors' processing: Reference gene primer amplification gave nucleated cell count estimates. Sequencing used immunoSEQ multiplex PCR; TCRdb keeps in-frame clones, though not all of them. From that table come the V and J calls and clone size; the DNA was used to work out D and trimming. The table includes about 170,000 clones, around 80% detected once. Germline V CDR1 and CDR2: SNHLY, FYNNEI. The V gene end was trimmed by 10 bases and the J gene end by 4 bases; junction bases not matched to a gene: 11. The CDR3 is 16 amino acids. The sequence was collected from a woman aged 50 to 60 in a cohort exposed to, infected with or recovered from COVID-19 (not recorded which). The source material was PBMCs or T cells enriched from blood (not recorded which). The rearrangement joins TRBV2 to TRBJ1-5; 12 positions match TRBD1. The CDR3 DNA reads TGTGCCACGCAATCGGGACAGGGGGCAGCGAATCAGCCCCAGCATTTT. This translates into CATQSGQGAANQPQHF.